The 7 T cell receptor beta chains given below trace back to one sample, sequenced in a study of cytomegalovirus exposure and HLA in healthy donors (dated by TCRdb to 2015 to 2018). Receptor amplification or capture employed the immunoSEQ multiplex PCR assay. Not all clones reach the TCRdb copy of this immuneACCESS table, which keeps in-frame sequences only. Checked studies attribute under half of the gap to unresolved V genes and leave the rest unexplained. The sample yields fewer than 250,000 clones; roughly 84% were counted once. Approximately 2% of the sample belongs to the ten largest clones. Sequenced material: PBMCs. These receptors were collected from a woman aged 18-29 years in good health and CMV-seropositive.

Only one count was recorded for this clone. This chain joins TRBV5-1 and TRBJ2-7, with TRBD1 matching over 9 bases. Germline assignment: CDR1 SGHRS and CDR2 YFSETQ. This CDR3 contains 15 residues. V shed 0 bases, J shed 4 bases, and the junction held 5 bases outside the gene matches. The CDR3 region is CASSLASGTGYEQYF. The CDR3, as DNA: TGCGCCAGCAGCTTGGCCTCCGGGACAGGGTACGAGCAGTACTTC. Variable domain in full (rest from reference TRBV5-1 and TRBJ2-7): KAGVTQTPRYLIKTRGQQVTLSCSPISGHRSVSWYQQTPGQGLQFLFEYFSETQRNKGNFPGRFSGRQFSNSRSEMNVSTLELGDSALYLCASSLASGTGYEQYFGPGTRLTVT.

This chain uses TRBV30 with TRBJ2-7; 11 positions agree with TRBD2. The CDR3 consists of 14 residues. Germline V lookup: CDR1 GTSNPN, CDR2 SVGIG (reference sequence). V dropped 2 bases and J dropped 6; count of bases not matched to a gene: 6. CDR3 sequence: CAWSSRTSGFEQYF. In DNA, the CDR3 is TGTGCCTGGAGTTCACGGACTAGCGGGTTCGAGCAGTACTTC.

J is TRBJ2-4 and V is TRBV5-6; 7 nucleotides line up with TRBD2. Germline CDR1 and CDR2: SGHDT and YYEEEE. CDR3 length: 14 amino acids. V shed 1 base, J shed 8 bases, and the junction held 6 bases outside the gene matches. The CDR3 reads CASSLQGGRHIQYF. CDR3 bases: TGTGCCAGCAGCTTGCAGGGAGGGAGACACATTCAGTACTTC.

The chain couples TRBV9 to TRBJ2-1; no reliable D call. V dropped 4 bases and J dropped 7 bases, with 15 bases sitting between them. The CDR3 length is 14 residues. Germline V gene sequence: CDR1 SGDLS, CDR2 YYNGEE. The CDR3: CASSPPGFGNEQFF. The CDR3 region has the DNA TGTGCCAGCAGCCCACCCGGTTTCGGGAATGAGCAGTTCTTC.

In DNA, the CDR3 is TGTGCCAGCAGCTCGACTAGCGGGAGGCTCAGCTCCTACAATGAGCAGTTCTTC. It yields the protein CASSSTSGRLSSYNEQFF. The V gene is TRBV7-9, the J gene TRBJ2-1; TRBD2 agrees at 13 bases. The CDR3 runs 18 residues. The ends lost 4 bases at V and 0 bases at J; junction bases unmatched: 6. In germline, CDR1 is SEHNR, CDR2 FQNEAQ (reference sequence).

This sequence joins TRBV7-2 and TRBJ1-2, with D unresolved. Germline V gene lookup returns CDR1 SGHTA and CDR2 FQGNSA. V was cut by 3 bases and J by 0 bases, with 11 bases left in between. This CDR3 is 15 amino acids long. DNA for the CDR3: TGTGCCAGCAGCTTGGAGGATAAGGCTAACTATGGCTACACCTTC. Its protein product is CASSLEDKANYGYTF.

The chain links TRBV6-6 to TRBJ1-4, with D possibly TRBD1 on 5 matching bases. Germline loops: CDR1 MNHNY, CDR2 SVGAGI (reference sequence). Trimming stripped 5 bases from V and 5 bases from J, with 15 bases between. The length of the CDR3 is 15 residues. CDR3 bases: TGTGCCAGCAGTCCCCTCAGGGAGGGGAATGAAAAACTGTTTTTT. It encodes CASSPLREGNEKLFF.